One sample yielded the 30 T cell receptor beta chains listed below, sequenced in a study of T cells in Graves' hyperthyroidism and ophthalmopathy. From RNA transcripts, TCR beta CDR3 regions were amplified. TCR CDR3 underwent first-round RT-PCR with the HTBI primer set. MiXCR, applied by TCRdb to the multiplex PCR reads, yields one record per CDR3 protein. There are about 640,000 distinct CDR3 sequences in the sample; under 25% occur only once, and 30% to 40% lies in the top ten. Sequenced material: blood. The receptors were gathered from a man aged 25 to 40 with Graves' ophthalmopathy.

V and J are TRBV7-9 and TRBJ2-6; D not certain. Germline V gene sequence: CDR1 SEHNR, CDR2 FQNEAQ (reference sequence). CDR3 length: 14 amino acids. V lost 8 bases to trimming and J lost 0 bases, with 8 bases between them. The CDR3: CASGPDSGANVLTF. The CDR3 coding sequence is TGTGCCAGCGGACCGGACTCTGGGGCCAACGTCCTGACTTTC.

The chain has TRBV6-1 and TRBJ2-7; TRBD1 aligns across 9 bases. Trimming cost V 7 bases and J 3 bases; bases outside gene matches: 4. This CDR3 contains 13 residues. Germline-derived CDR1 and CDR2 are MNHNS and SASEGT. The chain's CDR3 is CASTGQGRYEQYF. CDR3 nucleotide sequence: TGTGCCAGCACCGGACAGGGGCGCTACGAGCAGTACTTC.

This chain connects TRBV4-3 to TRBJ1-4; weak D call: TRBD1 (6 bases). V lost 1 base, J lost 6 bases, and 6 bases lay in between. The CDR3 is 13 residues long. Germline loops: CDR1 LGHNA, CDR2 YSLEER. CDR3 DNA sequence: TGCGCCAGCAGCCAAGCAGGGGATGAAAAACTGTTTTTT. It yields the protein CASSQAGDEKLFF.

This clonotype has a handful of counts. The chain carries TRBV7-3 and TRBJ1-6, with a possible D match to TRBD1 (5 bases). The CDR3 covers 15 residues. Trimming stripped 1 base from V and 5 bases from J, with 9 bases between. The germline gives CDR1 SGHTA, CDR2 FQGTGA. CDR3 in DNA: TGTGCCAGCAGCTTAAGCCGGGACGATAATTCACCCCTCCACTTT. As protein: CASSLSRDDNSPLHF.

This clonotype was found once. As the CDR3 is not closed by the conserved phenylalanine or tryptophan, this likely results from a read error. This sequence joins TRBV18 and TRBJ2-2, with TRBD1 matching over 10 bases. Germline CDR1 KGHSH, CDR2 LQKENI. V trimming: 8 bases; J trimming: 3 bases; junction bases outside the gene matches: 9. The CDR3 runs to 16 residues. In DNA, the CDR3 is TGTGCCAGCAGCCAAGACAGGGGGCTTTACACCGGGGAGCTGTTTCTT. Translated: CASSQDRGLYTGELFL.

This chain joins TRBV20-1 and TRBJ2-6; 7 nucleotides agree with TRBD1. V lost 6 bases and J lost 0; bases outside the gene matches: 8. CDR3 size: 16 residues. Germline V CDR1 and CDR2: DFQATT, SNEGSKA (reference sequence). CDR3 sequence reads: CSAITGAYSGANVLTF. As DNA, the CDR3 is TGCAGTGCGATAACAGGGGCATACTCTGGGGCCAACGTCCTGACTTTC.

This chain uses TRBV15 with TRBJ1-4; no reliable D call. Germline lookup yields CDR1 LNHNV and CDR2 YYDKDF (reference sequence). CDR3 length: 13 amino acids. The ends were cut back, 3 bases at V and 2 bases at J, with 4 bases in the middle. CDR3 DNA: TGTGCCACCAGCAGGGCGACTAATGAAAAACTGTTTTTT. Amino acid sequence: CATSRATNEKLFF.

The chain joins TRBV28 to TRBJ2-1; 9 positions agree with TRBD2. The trim removed 4 bases at V and 15 bases at J, leaving 10 bases unmatched. The germline V gene has CDR1 MDHEN and CDR2 SYDVKM. CDR3 length: 13 amino acids. This CDR3 reads CASSSHLAGTGFF. The CDR3, as DNA: TGTGCCAGCAGTTCCCATCTAGCGGGAACTGGGTTCTTC.

This clonotype was seen a few times. An end of the junction differs from the germline gene, which may be a read error. The genes are TRBV28 and TRBJ2-2, with a weak D call TRBD2 (7 bases). CDR3 length equals 14 residues. The germline CDR1 and CDR2 sequences are MDHEN and SYDVKM. The CDR3 loop reads CASSRAGEGGKLFF. In DNA, the CDR3 is TGTGCCAGCAGTAGAGCAGGGGAGGGCGGGAAGCTGTTTTTT. Based on the CDR3 plus reference TRBV28 and TRBJ2-2, the full variable domain is DVKVTQSSRYLVKRTGEKVFLECVQDMDHENMFWYRQDPGLGLRLIYFSYDVKMKEKGDIPEGYSVSREKKERFSLILESASTNQTSMYLCASSRAGEGGKLFFGEGSRLTVL.

As to this clonotype: This sequence may be a read error, since a much larger clone differs from it by one base. CDR3 amino acids: CASSEDPSGALNYGYTF. The CDR3 nucleotides read TGTGCCAGCAGTGAAGACCCATCGGGGGCCCTTAACTATGGCTACACCTTC. The chain employs TRBV6-1 and TRBJ1-2; D may be TRBD1 (6 bases). Germline V lookup: CDR1 MNHNS, CDR2 SASEGT. There are 17 residues in the CDR3. Trimming removed 1 base from V and 1 base from J, with 16 bases in between.

The table lists this clonotype with a few counts. This chain uses TRBV6-1 with TRBJ2-1, with TRBD1 matching 9 bases. This CDR3 is built from 14 residues. V shed 6 bases, J shed 5 bases, and the junction held 5 bases outside the gene matches. Germline assignment: CDR1 MNHNS and CDR2 SASEGT. CDR3 amino acids: CASRGTGYDNEQFF. CDR3 DNA sequence: TGTGCCAGCAGGGGGACAGGGTACGACAATGAGCAGTTCTTC.

The V call is TRBV6-1, the J call TRBJ1-5; the D is unclear. Trimming removed 3 bases from V and 4 bases from J, with 7 bases in between. The CDR3 runs to 13 residues. Looked up from germline, CDR1 is MNHNS and CDR2 is SASEGT. The CDR3 nucleotides read TGTGCCAGCAGTGATGAATTTAATCAGCCCCAGCATTTT. The encoded protein is CASSDEFNQPQHF.

The chain couples TRBV5-5 to TRBJ2-3; 7 positions agree with TRBD2. The CDR3 has 19 amino acids. Germline V CDR1 and CDR2: SGHKS, YYEKEE (reference sequence). V was clipped by 0 bases and J by 0 bases; unmatched bases: 13. The CDR3 DNA is TGTGCCAGCAGCTTGGCCTGGCGTTCTGCTAGCGGTAGCACAGATACGCAGTATTTT. This codes for CASSLAWRSASGSTDTQYF.

Only a few counts were recorded for this clonotype. The genes are TRBV27 and TRBJ2-7; either TRBD1 or TRBD2 may supply D (5 bases each). This CDR3 spans 15 amino acids. Germline lookup yields CDR1 MNHEY and CDR2 SMNVEV (reference sequence). With 10 bases removed from V and 0 bases from J, the gap between germline ends came to 19 bases. CDR3 protein: CATQTGTLSSYEQYF. The CDR3 DNA is TGTGCCACCCAAACCGGGACCTTAAGCTCCTACGAGCAGTACTTC.

The sample holds a few counts of this clonotype. In nucleotides, the CDR3 is TGTGCCAGCAGCCGCGGACGGTTTCAGCCCCAGCATTTT. This gives the protein CASSRGRFQPQHF. This chain connects TRBV5-6 to TRBJ1-5; no reliable D call. The CDR3 has 13 residues. The ends were cut back, 4 bases at V and 6 bases at J, with 11 bases in the middle. The germline gives CDR1 SGHDT, CDR2 YYEEEE.

This clonotype came up a few times. The chain links TRBV7-9 to TRBJ2-1; no reliable D call. CDR1 SEHNR and CDR2 FQNEAQ come from the germline V gene (reference sequence). This CDR3 has 13 amino acids. V was trimmed by 2 bases and J by 3 bases, leaving 5 bases between them. The CDR3 nucleotides read TGTGCCAGCAGCTTAAAGGGCTACAATGAGCAGTTCTTC. This sequence encodes CASSLKGYNEQFF.

This clonotype turned up a few times. The rearrangement links TRBV6-5 to TRBJ2-7, with 9 bases that match TRBD2. Germline V CDR1 and CDR2: MNHEY, SVGAGI. CDR3 size: 15 residues. V dropped 4 bases and J dropped 3; count of bases not matched to a gene: 7. The CDR3 DNA is TGTGCCAGCAGTTCTAGCGGGAAAATTTTCTACGAGCAGTACTTC. This codes for CASSSSGKIFYEQYF.

This clonotype was counted a few times. This chain connects TRBV19 to TRBJ2-6, with TRBD1 matching 11 bases. CDR3 length: 18 residues. The trim removed 6 bases at V and 0 bases at J, leaving 7 bases unmatched. Germline V gives CDR1 LNHDA, CDR2 SQIVND (reference sequence). In DNA, the CDR3 is TGTGCCAGTAGCCCACCGGGACAGGGGGACTCTGGGGCCAACGTCCTGACTTTC. As protein: CASSPPGQGDSGANVLTF. The variable domain in full, with the rest retrieved from reference TRBV19 and TRBJ2-6, is DGGITQSPKYLFRKEGQNVTLSCEQNLNHDAMYWYRQDPGQGLRLIYYSQIVNDFQKGDIAEGYSVSREKKESFPLTVTSAQKNPTAFYLCASSPPGQGDSGANVLTFGAGSRLTVL.

In this sample, this clonotype turned up a few times. This rearrangement joins TRBV9 to TRBJ1-1; the D gene is possibly TRBD1 (6 bases). From germline, CDR1 is SGDLS and CDR2 YYNGEE. Trimming took 0 bases from V and 7 from J, leaving 16 bases between them. There are 15 residues in the CDR3. CDR3 DNA sequence: TGTGCCAGCAGCGTAGGGTGGCAGGGGAGGGGTGAAGCTTTCTTT. Its translation is CASSVGWQGRGEAFF.

This clonotype was seen ten or more times. The chain links TRBV18 to TRBJ1-1, with TRBD1 as a possible D gene (6 bases). CDR3 length equals 15 residues. With 3 bases removed from V and 1 base from J, the gap between germline ends came to 12 bases. Germline V gene lookup returns CDR1 KGHSH and CDR2 LQKENI. CDR3 sequence: CASSPLQGRNTEAFF. The CDR3 DNA follows: TGTGCCAGCTCACCCCTACAGGGCCGGAACACTGAAGCTTTCTTT.

The table lists this clonotype with many counts. The chain links TRBV11-1 to TRBJ2-7; the D is unclear. Germline CDR1 reads SGHAT; CDR2 reads FQDESV (reference sequence). The V gene lost 6 bases and the J gene lost 5 bases, with 20 bases spanning the gap. There are 15 residues in the CDR3. CDR3 nucleotides: TGTGCCAGCAGTCTCGAAGGCAGACGGCGCGACGAGCAGTACTTC. Translation gives CASSLEGRRRDEQYF.

This clonotype came up a few times. The V and J genes are TRBV24-1 and TRBJ2-3, with 8 nucleotides matching TRBD2. This CDR3 comprises 15 residues. Trimming took 5 bases from V and 6 from J; bases not matched to a gene: 9. Germline CDR1 is KGHDR and CDR2 is SFDVKD. The CDR3: CATSGSGREGDTQYF. DNA for the CDR3: TGTGCCACCAGTGGAAGCGGGAGAGAGGGTGATACGCAGTATTTT.

A note on this clonotype: A read error is possible here, since a much larger clone lies one base away. The rearrangement joins TRBV6-1 to TRBJ1-5, with TRBD1 identical over 10 bases. This CDR3 region has 14 residues. Looked up from germline, CDR1 is MNHNS and CDR2 is SASEGT. The CDR3 here is CVSSGQGVTQPQHF. The CDR3 bases are TGTGTCAGCAGTGGACAGGGGGTAACTCAGCCCCAGCATTTT.

This clonotype has more than one count but fewer than ten. CDR3 coding DNA: TGTGCCAGCAGTTCCACGGGACAGGGGGCATGGGCGCTGTACTTC. Amino acids: CASSSTGQGAWALYF. V is TRBV28 and J is TRBJ2-7; TRBD1 matches at 12 bases. In germline, CDR1 is MDHEN, CDR2 SYDVKM. This CDR3 comprises 15 residues. With 4 bases clipped from V and 12 bases from J, the junction kept 13 bases outside the gene matches. Based on the CDR3 plus reference TRBV28 and TRBJ2-7, the full variable domain is DVKVTQSSRYLVKRTGEKVFLECVQDMDHENMFWYRQDPGLGLRLIYFSYDVKMKEKGDIPEGYSVSREKKERFSLILESASTNQTSMYLCASSSTGQGAWALYFGPGTRLTVT.

The chain joins TRBV6-1 to TRBJ2-2; D perhaps matches TRBD1 (5 bases). This CDR3 is built from 15 residues. In germline, CDR1 is MNHNS, CDR2 SASEGT. Trimming left V 2 bases short and J 3 bases short, with 10 bases between. DNA for the CDR3: TGTGCCAGCAGTGAATGGGCAGGGCACACCGGGGAGCTGTTTTTT. The encoded protein is CASSEWAGHTGELFF.

This clonotype was recorded at least ten times. This chain links TRBV5-8 with TRBJ1-1, with D perhaps matching TRBD1 (6 bases). The CDR3 consists of 17 residues. Germline CDR1 SGHTS, CDR2 YDEGEE. V lost 2 bases and J 0 bases, leaving 17 bases between the germline ends. CDR3 sequence: CASSLRQAIFMNTEAFF. The DNA of the CDR3 is TGTGCCAGCAGCTTACGACAGGCTATCTTCATGAACACTGAAGCTTTCTTT.

The table lists this clonotype with many counts. This CDR3 reads CASSLGLEAFF. In nucleotides, the CDR3 is TGTGCCAGCAGTTTAGGTCTCGAAGCTTTCTTT. This sequence joins TRBV28 and TRBJ1-1; D unclear. Trimming removed 2 bases at V and 8 bases at J, with 6 bases between. The CDR3 sequence is 11 residues long. CDR1 MDHEN and CDR2 SYDVKM come from the germline V gene.

This clonotype came up many times. As DNA, the CDR3 is TGTGCCAGCAGCTACTTCCGGACAGAGACGTACCAAGAGACCCAGTACTTC. Residues: CASSYFRTETYQETQYF. The chain is built from TRBV11-2 and TRBJ2-5; possible D gene TRBD1, 6 bases. Trimming cost V 4 bases and J 0 bases, with 18 bases left between them. In germline, CDR1 is SGHAT, CDR2 FQNNGV. The CDR3 covers 17 residues.

In its sample, this clonotype was seen a few times. V usage is TRBV12-3 or TRBV12-4 and J usage is TRBJ1-1; TRBD1 agrees at 8 bases. CDR3 length: 13 amino acids. The ends lost 5 bases at V and 5 bases at J; junction bases unmatched: 4. The chain's CDR3 is CASSTRQGTEAFF. Here the CDR3 DNA reads TGTGCCAGCAGTACACGACAGGGGACTGAAGCTTTCTTT.

This clonotype occurred many times. The chain has TRBV2 and TRBJ2-1; TRBD2 matches 10 bases. Trimming removed 1 base from V and 5 bases from J; junction bases left unmatched: 2. The length of the CDR3 is 15 residues. The germline V gene has CDR1 SNHLY and CDR2 FYNNEI. The CDR3 protein is CASSEGLAGHNEQFF. The CDR3 DNA is TGTGCCAGCAGTGAAGGACTAGCGGGCCACAATGAGCAGTTCTTC.